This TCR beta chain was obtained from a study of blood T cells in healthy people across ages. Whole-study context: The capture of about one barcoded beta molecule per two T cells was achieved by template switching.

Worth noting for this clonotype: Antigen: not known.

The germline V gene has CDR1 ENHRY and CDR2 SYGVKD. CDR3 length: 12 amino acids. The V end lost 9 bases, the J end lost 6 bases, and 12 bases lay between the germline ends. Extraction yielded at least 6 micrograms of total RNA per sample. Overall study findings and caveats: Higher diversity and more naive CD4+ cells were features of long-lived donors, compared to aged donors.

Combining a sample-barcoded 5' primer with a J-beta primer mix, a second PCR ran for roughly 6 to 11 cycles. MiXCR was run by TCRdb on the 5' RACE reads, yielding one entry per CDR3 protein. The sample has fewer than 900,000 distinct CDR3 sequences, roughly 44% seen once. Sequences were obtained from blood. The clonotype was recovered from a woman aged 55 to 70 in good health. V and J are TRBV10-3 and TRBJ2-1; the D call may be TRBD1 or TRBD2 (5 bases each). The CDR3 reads CAIDPGTNEQFF. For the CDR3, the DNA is TGTGCCATAGACCCCGGGACCAATGAGCAGTTCTTC.